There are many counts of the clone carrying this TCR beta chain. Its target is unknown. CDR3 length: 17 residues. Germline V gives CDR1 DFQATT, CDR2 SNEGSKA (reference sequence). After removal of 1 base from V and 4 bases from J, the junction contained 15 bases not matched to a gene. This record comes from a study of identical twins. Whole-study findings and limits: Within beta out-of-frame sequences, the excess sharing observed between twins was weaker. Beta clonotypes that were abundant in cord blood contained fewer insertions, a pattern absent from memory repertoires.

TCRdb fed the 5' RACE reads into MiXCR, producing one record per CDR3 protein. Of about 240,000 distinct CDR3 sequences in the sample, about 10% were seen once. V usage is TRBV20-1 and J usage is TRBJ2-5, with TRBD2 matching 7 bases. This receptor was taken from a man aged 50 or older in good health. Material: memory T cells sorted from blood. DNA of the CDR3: TGCAGTGCTAGAGTCGGACTAGGGACCCTCTGGGGAGAGACCCAGTACTTC. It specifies CSARVGLGTLWGETQYF.